This T cell receptor (beta chain) was obtained from a study of blood T cell repertoires in COVID-19. The CDR3 runs 16 residues. Germline loops: CDR1 SGHRS, CDR2 YFSETQ. V gave up 4 bases and J gave up 9 bases; unmatched junction bases: 14. Profiling relied on immunoSEQ multiplex PCR, and the TCRdb table lists in-frame clones only, not all of them. The data contain fewer than 500,000 clones, approximately 88% of them seen just once; the ten biggest clones take up around 0.97%. The sequenced material came from PBMCs or T cells enriched from blood (not recorded which). The chain has TRBV5-1 and TRBJ2-1; 9 positions match TRBD2. The sequence derives from a woman aged 25 to 45 with acute COVID-19. The CDR3 here is CASSTQGTSSSREQFF. DNA for the CDR3: TGCGCCAGCAGCACCCAGGGGACTAGCTCGTCGCGTGAGCAGTTCTTC. Supplemented by reference TRBV5-1 and TRBJ2-1, the full variable domain reads KAGVTQTPRYLIKTRGQQVTLSCSPISGHRSVSWYQQTPGQGLQFLFEYFSETQRNKGNFPGRFSGRQFSNSRSEMNVSTLELGDSALYLCASSTQGTSSSREQFFGPGTRLTVL.